These 19 T cell receptor beta chains were sequenced from one sample in a study of beta chain features in type 1 diabetes. Sequencing targeted expressed TCRB transcripts, as all isolated RNA had been reverse transcribed. Produced via immunoSEQ multiplex PCR; TCRdb's table is partial and in-frame only. The data show some 300,000 clones, 8% seen once. The sample taken for sequencing was central memory CD4+ T cells from blood. The receptors were gathered from a woman between 18 and 29 years old in good health.

This clone was seen repeatedly, ten times or more. The chain carries TRBV15 and TRBJ2-7, with TRBD2 as a possible D gene (7 bases). Trimming took 4 bases from V and 0 from J, leaving 13 bases between them. CDR3 size: 15 residues. The germline V gene has CDR1 LNHNV and CDR2 YYDKDF (reference sequence). The CDR3 spells CATSMGGGSSYEQYF. DNA for the CDR3: TGTGCCACCAGCATGGGAGGGGGGAGCTCCTACGAGCAGTACTTC. Complete variable domain (other parts from reference TRBV15 and TRBJ2-7): DAMVIQNPRYQVTQFGKPVTLSCSQTLNHNVMYWYQQKSSQAPKLLFHYYDKDFNNEADTPDNFQSRRPNTSFCFLDIRSPGLGDTAMYLCATSMGGGSSYEQYFGPGTRLTVT.

This clone has just a few counts. This may be a read error: a much more frequent sequence differs by one nucleotide. The chain links TRBV5-6 to TRBJ2-5; D unclear. Germline assignment: CDR1 SGHDT and CDR2 YYEEEE. V shed 4 bases and J shed 4 bases, with 5 bases lying between them. CDR3 length equals 11 residues. CDR3 sequence: CASSVGETQYF. The CDR3, as DNA: TGTGCCAGCAGCGTAGGAGAGACCCAGTACTTC.

The V and J genes are TRBV11-2 and TRBJ1-2; maybe TRBD1 (5 bases). Germline V gene data show CDR1 as SGHAT and CDR2 as FQNNGV. Trimming removed 6 bases at V and 1 base at J, with 21 bases between. The CDR3 consists of 17 residues. This CDR3 reads CASSHPFSRGFNYGYTF. As DNA, the CDR3 is TGTGCCAGCAGTCACCCTTTTTCTCGGGGGTTTAACTATGGCTACACCTTC.

This clone came up a few times. The rearrangement links TRBV7-2 to TRBJ1-1; maybe TRBD1 (5 bases). The germline gives CDR1 SGHTA, CDR2 FQGNSA. CDR3 length: 14 amino acids. With 3 bases removed from V and 3 bases from J, the gap between germline ends came to 11 bases. CDR3 sequence: CASSFTGHYTEAFF. DNA of the CDR3: TGTGCCAGCAGCTTTACAGGCCACTACACTGAAGCTTTCTTT.

This clone was picked up a small number of times. The chain couples TRBV27 to TRBJ1-4, with D unclear. The CDR3 spans 17 residues. V shed 2 bases and J shed 8 bases, with 21 bases lying between them. The germline gives CDR1 MNHEY, CDR2 SMNVEV (reference sequence). CDR3 sequence reads: CASSLISATGSGEKLFF. As DNA, the CDR3 is TGTGCCAGCAGTTTAATATCGGCGACGGGAAGTGGCGAAAAACTGTTTTTT.

V gene TRBV28 combines with J gene TRBJ2-7, with 7 bases fitting TRBD1. The CDR3 sequence is 16 residues long. The J segment lost 2 bases and the V segment lost 5 bases, leaving 12 bases of the junction unmatched. Germline V gene sequence: CDR1 MDHEN, CDR2 SYDVKM. The DNA of the CDR3 is TGTGCCAGCAGTCTCGTAGACAGGGCTGGGGCCTACGAGCAGTACGTC. Translated, it gives CASSLVDRAGAYEQYV.

The V call is TRBV18, the J call TRBJ2-5; D may be TRBD1 (5 bases). The CDR3 totals 17 residues. Germline assignment: CDR1 KGHSH and CDR2 LQKENI. Trimming left V 4 bases short and J 1 base short, with 19 bases between. The CDR3 sequence is CASSRESQGSVQETQYF. In DNA, the CDR3 is TGTGCCAGCTCACGCGAGAGTCAGGGCTCCGTCCAAGAGACCCAGTACTTC.

This clone was seen only a few times. The V and J genes are TRBV5-6 and TRBJ1-3; 9 nucleotides match TRBD1. CDR1 and CDR2 (germline): SGHDT, YYEEEE. With V trimmed by 7 bases and J by 0 bases, 11 bases remained unmatched. This CDR3 contains 17 residues. CDR3 in amino acids: CASLGPPDRGSGNTIYF. CDR3 nucleotide sequence: TGTGCCAGCCTCGGGCCCCCGGACAGGGGCTCTGGAAACACCATATATTTT.

This clone was counted many times. The genes are TRBV28 and TRBJ2-3, with TRBD2 matching over 9 bases. The V gene's germline CDR1 is MDHEN and CDR2 SYDVKM. The CDR3 runs 17 residues. With V trimmed by 5 bases and J by 6 bases, 15 bases remained unmatched. CDR3 amino acids: CASSPLIAGDSRDTQYF. The CDR3 coding sequence is TGTGCCAGCAGTCCCCTGATAGCGGGGGATTCTCGGGATACGCAGTATTTT.

This clone was observed a few times. Within the sample, other DNA sequences also encode this same CDR3. The chain combines TRBV28 with TRBJ1-2; tentatively, D is TRBD1 (5 bases). Trimming removed 5 bases at V and 1 base at J, with 11 bases between. Per the germline V gene, CDR1 is MDHEN and CDR2 is SYDVKM. The CDR3 has 14 amino acids. The CDR3 bases are TGTGCCAGCAGTCAGGGTGGGAGTAACTATGGCTACACCTTC. It encodes CASSQGGSNYGYTF.

This clone showed up many times. Here the CDR3 DNA reads TGTGCCAGCAAGGGTGACAGGGTCTCCTACAATGAGCAGTTCTTC. Its translation: CASKGDRVSYNEQFF. V gene TRBV2 combines with J gene TRBJ2-1; 7 bases align to TRBD1. The germline V gene has CDR1 SNHLY and CDR2 FYNNEI. Unmatched junction bases numbered 6, after V lost 7 bases and J lost 0 bases. The CDR3 loop spans 15 amino acids.

This clone came up a few times. The chain is built from TRBV28 and TRBJ1-4, with 7 bases aligning to TRBD1. CDR1 is MDHEN and CDR2 is SYDVKM in the germline V gene. V shed 5 bases, J shed 8 bases, and the junction held 11 bases outside the gene matches. The CDR3 is made up of 15 amino acids. This chain's CDR3 is CASSTLGGIGEKLFF. CDR3 nucleotides: TGTGCCAGCAGTACACTAGGGGGCATCGGGGAAAAACTGTTTTTT.

This clone was detected a few times. This rearrangement joins TRBV5-4 to TRBJ1-6; D call uncertain. Trimming pared 2 bases from V and 2 bases from J, leaving 5 bases between. This CDR3 has 14 amino acids. Germline values: CDR1 SGHNT, CDR2 YYREEE (reference sequence). CDR3 coding DNA: TGTGCCAGCAGCTTTGGTACCTATAATTCACCCCTCCACTTT. It specifies CASSFGTYNSPLHF.

This clone was seen repeatedly, ten times or more. The chain couples TRBV20-1 to TRBJ1-1; 7 bases agree with TRBD1. Germline V gene sequence: CDR1 DFQATT, CDR2 SNEGSKA (reference sequence). This CDR3 has 11 amino acids. The CDR3 DNA sequence: TGCAGCGGACAGGTGAACACTGAAGCTTTCTTT. Its protein product is CSGQVNTEAFF.

The rearrangement uses TRBV18 and TRBJ1-5, with D unresolved. The germline V gene has CDR1 KGHSH and CDR2 LQKENI. The CDR3 has 13 amino acids. The V gene lost 5 bases and the J gene lost 3 bases, with 8 bases spanning the gap. The CDR3 spells CASSGMDNQPQHF. The CDR3 DNA sequence: TGTGCCAGCTCAGGGATGGACAATCAGCCCCAGCATTTT.

This chain's CDR3 is CASRPPRGNSPLHF. The CDR3 DNA reads as TGTGCCAGCAGGCCTCCGAGGGGTAATTCACCCCTCCACTTT. This sequence joins TRBV6-5 and TRBJ1-6, with a tentative D call TRBD1 (5 bases). This CDR3 has 14 amino acids. Germline values: CDR1 MNHEY, CDR2 SVGAGI. Deletions cut 6 bases from V and 6 bases from J, with 12 bases between.

CDR3 sequence: CASSPDRLAKNIQYF. The CDR3 DNA sequence: TGCGCCAGCAGCCCAGACAGGCTAGCCAAAAACATTCAGTACTTC. The V and J genes are TRBV4-3 and TRBJ2-4; TRBD1 might be the D (6 bases). CDR3 length: 15 residues. The germline V and J ends were trimmed by 4 bases and 0 bases, with 10 bases remaining between them. In germline, CDR1 is LGHNA, CDR2 YSLEER.

This clone was counted between two and nine times. The chain links TRBV19 to TRBJ2-1; the match to TRBD1 covers 7 bases. Germline CDR1 reads LNHDA; CDR2 reads SQIVND (reference sequence). The CDR3 covers 13 residues. Trimming cost V 4 bases and J 6 bases; bases outside gene matches: 3. CDR3 region: CASSNDRVNEQFF. The CDR3 DNA reads TGTGCCAGTAGTAATGACAGGGTCAATGAGCAGTTCTTC.

This clone was seen a handful of times. V usage is TRBV7-8 and J usage is TRBJ1-2, with D uncertain. Germline CDR1 reads SGHVS; CDR2 reads FQNEAQ. The V gene lost 7 bases and the J gene lost 2 bases, with 5 bases spanning the gap. The CDR3 runs to 11 residues. The CDR3 DNA is TGTGCCAGCACCCTCAACTATGGCTACACCTTC. This gives the protein CASTLNYGYTF. The full variable domain, with the rest looked up from reference TRBV7-8 and TRBJ1-2, is GAGVSQSPRYKVAKRGQDVALRCDPISGHVSLFWYQQALGQGPEFLTYFQNEAQLDKSGLPSDRFFAERPEGSVSTLKIQRTQQEDSAVYLCASTLNYGYTFGSGTRLTVV.